The 18 T cell receptor beta chains below come from one sample, sequenced in a study of CD8+ T cells in alopecia areata. Treatment defined: oral pan-JAK inhibitor, 5-10 mg twice daily. Isolated RNA was reverse transcribed into cDNA used as the sequencing template. Assay: immunoSEQ multiplex PCR; the TCRdb copy retains only in-frame clones and omits some. Here the sample spans about 190,000 clones, 58% being singletons. The sample in question was CD8+ T cells sorted from blood, obtained at week 24, from a patient treated with tofacitinib. Receptor source: a human donor with alopecia areata.

V is TRBV4-1 and J is TRBJ2-5; D gene uncertain. This CDR3 region has 14 residues. Trimming left V 0 bases short and J 5 bases short, with 10 bases between. The germline gives CDR1 MGHRA, CDR2 YSYEKL. CDR3 DNA sequence: TGCGCCAGCAGCCAAGAAAGGGCCTGGGAGACCCAGTACTTC. Amino acid sequence: CASSQERAWETQYF.

V and J are TRBV30 and TRBJ2-5; D remains ambiguous. The V end lost 2 bases, the J end lost 4 bases, and 8 bases lay between the germline ends. In germline, CDR1 is GTSNPN, CDR2 SVGIG (reference sequence). This CDR3 spans 12 amino acids. The CDR3 DNA reads as TGTGCCTGGAGTCGAGTGTTAGAGACCCAGTACTTC. Protein: CAWSRVLETQYF.

V and J are TRBV5-1 and TRBJ1-6, with D tentatively TRBD1 (6 bases). The CDR3 spans 15 residues. Looked up from germline, CDR1 is SGHRS and CDR2 is YFSETQ. Trimming left V 0 bases short and J 10 bases short, with 14 bases between. In DNA, the CDR3 is TGCGCCAGCAGCTTGGACGGGGGGCTAGGGTCACCCCTCCACTTT. Translation gives CASSLDGGLGSPLHF.

The chain recombines TRBV6-1 with TRBJ2-5; D unclear. Germline V CDR1 and CDR2: MNHNS, SASEGT. V was cut by 2 bases and J by 5 bases, with 12 bases left in between. The CDR3 consists of 14 residues. The CDR3: CASSEMTVWETQYF. The CDR3 DNA reads TGTGCCAGCAGTGAAATGACGGTTTGGGAGACCCAGTACTTC.

The chain has TRBV7-9 and TRBJ1-1; D gene unclear. Trimming removed 5 bases from V and 1 base from J, with 8 bases in between. CDR3 length: 13 amino acids. The germline V gene encodes CDR1 SEHNR and CDR2 FQNEAQ (reference sequence). CDR3 protein: CASSEWGNTEAFF. CDR3 nucleotides: TGTGCCAGCAGCGAGTGGGGGAACACTGAAGCTTTCTTT.

This rearrangement joins TRBV4-1 to TRBJ1-5, with a tentative D call TRBD1 (5 bases). Per the germline V gene, CDR1 is MGHRA and CDR2 is YSYEKL. V lost 4 bases to trimming and J lost 3 bases, with 10 bases between them. CDR3 size: 14 residues. The CDR3 spells CASSLTDLNQPQHF. Here the CDR3 DNA reads TGCGCCAGCAGCCTGACAGACCTCAATCAGCCCCAGCATTTT.

The rearrangement joins TRBV18 to TRBJ2-3; TRBD2 agrees at 7 bases. The length of the CDR3 is 18 residues. Germline CDR1 is KGHSH and CDR2 is LQKENI. The V segment lost 2 bases and the J segment 12 bases; nucleotides outside the gene matches: 23. CDR3 region: CASSPKWPAGTPKESQYF. The CDR3 DNA reads as TGTGCCAGCTCACCAAAGTGGCCAGCGGGGACCCCCAAGGAGTCCCAGTATTTT.

V and J are TRBV5-6 and TRBJ1-2; no definite D call. V was cut by 4 bases and J by 4 bases, with 8 bases left in between. The germline gives CDR1 SGHDT, CDR2 YYEEEE. The CDR3 extends over 12 amino acids. CDR3 sequence reads: CASSVGFYGYTF. Here the CDR3 DNA reads TGTGCCAGCAGCGTCGGGTTCTATGGCTACACCTTC. The variable domain in full, completed from reference TRBV5-6 and TRBJ1-2, reads DAGVTQSPTHLIKTRGQQVTLRCSPKSGHDTVSWYQQALGQGPQFIFQYYEEEERQRGNFPDRFSGHQFPNYSSELNVNALLLGDSALYLCASSVGFYGYTFGSGTRLTVV.

The chain combines TRBV9 with TRBJ1-4, with 8 nucleotides matching TRBD1. The CDR3 covers 17 residues. V trimming: 0 bases; J trimming: 2 bases; junction bases outside the gene matches: 6. CDR1 is SGDLS and CDR2 is YYNGEE in the germline V gene. CDR3 loop: CASSVGQGAGTNEKLFF. The CDR3 DNA reads as TGTGCCAGCAGCGTAGGTCAGGGGGCAGGTACTAATGAAAAACTGTTTTTT.

This chain links TRBV29-1 with TRBJ1-2; possibly TRBD1 for D (6 bases). With 6 bases removed from V and 7 bases from J, the gap between germline ends came to 21 bases. CDR3 length: 14 amino acids. Germline CDR1 reads SQVTM; CDR2 reads ANQGSEA. The DNA for the CDR3 is TGCAGCGTCGGCCGGGACACGCCTGGGGGTGGCTACACCTTC. Amino acid sequence: CSVGRDTPGGGYTF.

The J gene is TRBJ2-7, the V gene TRBV5-1, with a tentative D call TRBD2 (6 bases). V was pared by 2 bases and J by 7 bases, with 16 bases between. The CDR3 runs to 14 residues. The germline gives CDR1 SGHRS, CDR2 YFSETQ. CDR3 loop: CASSLTRGTWEQYF. CDR3 sequence (DNA): TGCGCCAGCAGCTTAACACGGGGGACGTGGGAGCAGTACTTC.

The chain employs TRBV27 and TRBJ1-5; a weak D match, TRBD1 (5 bases). The germline V gene has CDR1 MNHEY and CDR2 SMNVEV (reference sequence). The CDR3 length is 14 residues. With 3 bases removed from V and 4 bases from J, the gap between germline ends came to 10 bases. The CDR3 loop is CASSFRGTNQPQHF. The CDR3 DNA reads as TGTGCCAGCAGTTTCCGAGGGACGAATCAGCCCCAGCATTTT.

The rearrangement links TRBV14 to TRBJ2-7; no definite D call. V was pared by 4 bases and J by 2 bases, with 9 bases between. Per the germline V gene, CDR1 is SGHDN and CDR2 is FVKESK. The CDR3 runs 13 residues. The CDR3 is CASSLYDPYEQYF. The CDR3 nucleotides are TGTGCCAGCAGCCTCTATGACCCCTACGAGCAGTACTTC.

The J gene is TRBJ2-7, the V gene TRBV5-1; D remains ambiguous. Germline V gives CDR1 SGHRS, CDR2 YFSETQ. There are 12 residues in the CDR3. V was cut by 0 bases and J by 5 bases, with 6 bases left in between. DNA for the CDR3: TGCGCCAGCAGCTTGGAATCCCACGAGCAGTACTTC. This gives the protein CASSLESHEQYF.

In the case of this clone: Within the sample, other DNA sequences also encode this same CDR3. The rearrangement joins TRBV29-1 to TRBJ2-7, with D possibly being TRBD1 or TRBD2 (5 bases each). V dropped 1 base and J dropped 2 bases, with 9 bases sitting between them. Germline V lookup: CDR1 SQVTM, CDR2 ANQGSEA. There are 13 residues in the CDR3. CDR3 bases: TGCAGCGTTGAAGGGGACCGACCCTACGAGCAGTACTTC. It specifies CSVEGDRPYEQYF.

As concerns this clone: The identical CDR3 is also encoded by other nucleotide sequences in the sample. The chain recombines TRBV30 with TRBJ2-7; 8 bases align to TRBD2. V trimming: 5 bases; J trimming: 4 bases; junction bases outside the gene matches: 4. The CDR3 length is 12 residues. Germline V lookup: CDR1 GTSNPN, CDR2 SVGIG (reference sequence). CDR3 in amino acids: CAWSSGGYEQYF. Here the CDR3 DNA reads TGTGCCTGGTCCAGCGGGGGTTACGAGCAGTACTTC.

This clone came up many times. Germline and junction disagree at one end, which may indicate a read error. The gene calls are TRBV7-2 and TRBJ2-1; D unclear. CDR3 length equals 11 residues. Germline lookup yields CDR1 SGHTA and CDR2 FQGNSA. The CDR3 DNA reads TGTGCCAGCAGCGACCCGAGAAGCAAGCTCTTC. It codes for CASSDPRSKLF.

This chain links TRBV4-1 with TRBJ2-5; the D gene is possibly TRBD1 (6 bases). There are 15 residues in the CDR3. Trimming stripped 5 bases from V and 0 bases from J, with 13 bases between. Germline CDR1 MGHRA, CDR2 YSYEKL. CDR3 in amino acids: CASSFRKGDQETQYF. CDR3 bases: TGCGCCAGCAGCTTCCGAAAGGGGGACCAAGAGACCCAGTACTTC.